Listed below are T cell receptor beta chains from one sample, sequenced in a study of cytomegalovirus exposure and HLA in healthy donors. TCRdb's copy holds only in-frame clones and misses some; the assay was immunoSEQ multiplex PCR. The sample lists some 54,000 clones, around 80% occurring once. Sequencing was done on a sample of PBMCs. The source is a male donor in good health and CMV-seronegative. CDR3s include the opening cysteine and the closing phenylalanine or tryptophan. The order of the fields is clone size, V gene, J gene, D gene, CDR3 protein, CDR3 DNA. A D gene is named only where the DNA matches it firmly. Only part of the rows carry a size: once, few, many, or a class if the clone is expanded.

-,TRBV7-2,TRBJ2-7,TRBD2,CASSLGLAGYGPYEQYF,TGTGCCAGCAGCCTAGGACTAGCGGGGTATGGCCCCTACGAGCAGTACTTC
few,TRBV18,TRBJ2-3,-,CASSPGQLDTDTQYF,TGTGCCAGCTCGCCAGGACAGCTTGACACAGATACGCAGTATTTT
-,TRBV4-3,TRBJ1-2,-,CASSQDQGFDYGYTF,TGCGCCAGCAGCCAAGATCAGGGCTTTGACTATGGCTACACCTTC
-,TRBV6-1,TRBJ2-7,-,CASSEAQGLTYEQYF,TGTGCCAGCAGTGAAGCACAGGGCCTTACCTACGAGCAGTACTTC
-,TRBV5-8,TRBJ2-7,TRBD1,CASSLGQGKVYEQYF,TGTGCCAGCAGCCTGGGACAGGGGAAGGTCTACGAGCAGTACTTC
-,TRBV5-1,TRBJ1-1,TRBD1,CASSPGGQLNTEAFF,TGCGCCAGCAGCCCAGGGGGGCAGCTGAACACTGAAGCTTTCTTT
-,TRBV11-2,TRBJ2-3,TRBD2,CASSPRTSGAFTDTQYF,TGTGCCAGCAGCCCGAGGACTAGCGGGGCGTTCACAGATACGCAGTATTTT
-,TRBV5-6,TRBJ1-2,TRBD1,CASSLEDRLYGYTF,TGTGCCAGCAGCTTGGAGGACAGGTTGTATGGCTACACCTTC
-,TRBV9,TRBJ1-3,-,CASSVEPGDSGNTIYF,TGTGCCAGCAGCGTAGAACCAGGGGACTCTGGAAACACCATATATTTT
-,TRBV5-1,TRBJ2-5,-,CASSLALAGKETQYF,TGCGCCAGCAGCTTGGCACTTGCCGGTAAAGAGACCCAGTACTTC
-,TRBV9,TRBJ1-2,-,CASSVGSQNNYGYTF,TGTGCCAGCAGCGTAGGATCACAAAATAACTATGGCTACACCTTC
once,TRBV6-5,TRBJ1-2,TRBD1,CASSRNTGAYGYTF,TGTGCCAGCAGTCGAAATACAGGGGCCTATGGCTACACCTTC
-,TRBV5-1,TRBJ1-2,TRBD1,CASSPTGGGYGYTF,TGCGCCAGCAGCCCGACAGGGGGAGGGTATGGCTACACCTTC
-,TRBV18,TRBJ2-5,-,CASSPGQYQETQYF,TGTGCCAGCTCGCCAGGACAGTACCAAGAGACCCAGTACTTC
-,TRBV2,TRBJ1-6,-,CASSDSGLDSPLHF,TGTGCCAGCAGTGATTCAGGGCTTGATTCACCCCTCCACTTT
-,TRBV19,TRBJ2-7,TRBD2,CASSIFGAGGIREQYF,TGTGCCAGTAGCATTTTCGGGGCGGGGGGGATTCGCGAGCAGTACTTC
-,TRBV7-6,TRBJ2-1,-,CASSLASHEQFF,TGTGCCAGCAGCTTAGCCTCCCATGAGCAGTTCTTC
-,TRBV9,TRBJ2-1,-,CASSGSQGEQFF,TGTGCCAGCAGCGGGTCCCAGGGTGAGCAGTTCTTC
few,TRBV28,TRBJ2-1,TRBD1,CASSLTTGTGTYNEQFF,TGTGCCAGCAGTTTAACAACCGGGACAGGGACCTACAATGAGCAGTTCTTC
-,TRBV19,TRBJ1-2,-,CASSINDYGYTF,TGTGCCAGTAGTATCAATGACTATGGCTACACCTTC
-,TRBV6-4,TRBJ2-7,TRBD1,CASSSDRDGEQYF,TGTGCCAGCAGTTCCGACAGGGACGGCGAGCAGTACTTC
-,TRBV7-3,TRBJ2-3,-,CASSLVGASDTQYF,TGTGCCAGCAGCTTAGTGGGGGCCTCAGATACGCAGTATTTT
-,TRBV6-6,TRBJ1-5,TRBD1,CASSYRTGEPQHF,TGTGCCAGCAGTTACCGTACAGGGGAGCCCCAGCATTTT
few,TRBV19,TRBJ2-2,TRBD1,CASQGQGLDTGELFF,TGTGCCAGCCAAGGACAGGGGCTGGACACCGGGGAGCTGTTTTTT
-,TRBV19,TRBJ2-7,-,CASSAARNYEQYF,TGTGCCAGTAGTGCCGCCAGAAACTACGAGCAGTACTTC
-,TRBV19,TRBJ1-4,-,CASSIGRLATNEKLFF,TGTGCCAGTAGTATTGGCAGACTTGCAACTAATGAAAAACTGTTTTTT
-,TRBV2,TRBJ1-1,-,CASRSGKSENEAFF,TGTGCCAGCAGATCAGGGAAGTCGGAGAATGAAGCTTTCTTT
-,TRBV4-3,TRBJ2-3,TRBD1,CASSQDWGQGADTQYF,TGCGCCAGCAGCCAAGATTGGGGACAGGGGGCAGATACGCAGTATTTT
few,TRBV18,TRBJ2-7,-,CASSPPQGREQYF,TGTGCCAGCTCACCACCGCAGGGCCGCGAGCAGTACTTC
-,TRBV6-1,TRBJ2-3,-,CASSEEPQATDTQYF,TGTGCCAGCAGTGAAGAGCCTCAAGCGACAGATACGCAGTATTTT
-,TRBV7-6,TRBJ1-2,TRBD1,CASSPPAGTGYRGYTF,TGTGCCAGCAGCCCGCCCGCCGGGACAGGTTATCGCGGCTACACCTTC
few,TRBV27,TRBJ1-2,TRBD1,CASSFHSGGSYGYTF,TGTGCCAGCAGTTTCCACTCAGGGGGATCCTATGGCTACACCTTC
-,TRBV30,TRBJ1-2,TRBD1,CAWTIMGQNYGYTF,TGTGCCTGGACCATTATGGGACAGAACTATGGCTACACCTTC
once,TRBV6-1,TRBJ1-1,-,CASSEMRENTEAFF,TGTGCCAGCAGTGAAATGAGAGAGAACACTGAAGCTTTCTTT
few,TRBV5-1,TRBJ1-1,-,CASSLDRVSWNTEAFF,TGCGCCAGCAGCTTGGATCGGGTCAGTTGGAACACTGAAGCTTTCTTT
-,TRBV2,TRBJ2-1,-,CASSELLEIGEQFF,TGTGCCAGCAGTGAGTTACTAGAGATCGGTGAGCAGTTCTTC
-,TRBV7-8,TRBJ1-1,-,CASSLAGGVNTEAFF,TGTGCCAGCAGCTTAGCGGGGGGGGTGAACACTGAAGCTTTCTTT
-,TRBV19,TRBJ1-2,-,CASGSWQRHYGYTF,TGTGCCAGTGGGTCGTGGCAGCGACACTATGGCTACACCTTC
-,TRBV13,TRBJ2-6,TRBD1,CASSVTGTGLSGANVLTF,TGTGCCAGCAGCGTCACCGGGACAGGGCTCTCTGGGGCCAACGTCCTGACTTTC
-,TRBV19,TRBJ1-5,-,CASSIGSIDQPQHF,TGTGCCAGTAGTATAGGGTCCATAGATCAGCCCCAGCATTTT
-,TRBV2,TRBJ1-1,-,CASTWGVNTEAFF,TGTGCCAGTACCTGGGGGGTGAACACTGAAGCTTTCTTT
once,TRBV7-6,TRBJ2-3,-,CASSLAGGQDTQYF,TGTGCCAGCAGCTTAGCGGGGGGGCAAGATACGCAGTATTTT
-,TRBV6-6,TRBJ2-6,-,CASTNTPGPGANVLTF,TGTGCCAGCACCAACACCCCTGGCCCTGGGGCCAACGTCCTGACTTTC
-,TRBV30,TRBJ1-3,-,CAWRPGNLGNTIYF,TGTGCCTGGAGACCCGGGAATCTCGGAAACACCATATATTTT
once,TRBV27,TRBJ1-4,-,CASGPWGEEKLFF,TGTGCCAGCGGGCCATGGGGAGAAGAAAAACTGTTTTTT
-,TRBV7-2,TRBJ2-5,TRBD2,CASSWVGGGAGETQYF,TGTGCCAGCAGCTGGGTCGGCGGGGGGGCCGGGGAGACCCAGTACTTC
-,TRBV7-9,TRBJ2-1,-,CASSLVLGSNEQFF,TGTGCCAGCAGCTTGGTATTGGGGAGCAATGAGCAGTTCTTC
-,TRBV4-3,TRBJ2-7,TRBD1,CASSHSGTGEYEQYF,TGCGCCAGCAGCCACTCCGGGACAGGCGAGTACGAGCAGTACTTC
-,TRBV4-3,TRBJ2-3,TRBD1,CASSRGQGSDTQYF,TGCGCCAGCAGCCGGGGACAGGGTTCAGATACGCAGTATTTT
-,TRBV9,TRBJ2-5,TRBD2,CASSPSGGAAQETQYF,TGTGCCAGCAGCCCAAGCGGGGGGGCCGCCCAAGAGACCCAGTACTTC
-,TRBV28,TRBJ1-2,TRBD1,CASSSTGGYDYGYTF,TGTGCCAGCAGTTCGACAGGGGGCTATGACTATGGCTACACCTTC
few,TRBV9,TRBJ1-4,-,CASSVFPAGIPATNEKLFF,TGTGCCAGCAGCGTATTTCCGGCAGGGATACCTGCAACTAATGAAAAACTGTTTTTT
-,TRBV5-1,TRBJ1-2,TRBD1,CASSLGTGGLYYGYTF,TGCGCCAGCAGCTTGGGGACAGGGGGCCTTTACTATGGCTACACCTTC
-,TRBV27,TRBJ1-2,-,CASSPSAGNYGYTF,TGTGCCAGCAGTCCCTCGGCGGGAAACTATGGCTACACCTTC
-,TRBV7-2,TRBJ1-3,-,CASSSQTGSSGNTIYF,TGTGCCAGCAGCTCCCAAACAGGGAGCTCTGGAAACACCATATATTTT
-,TRBV7-2,TRBJ1-2,-,CASSLPMNRETANYGYTF,TGTGCCAGCAGCTTACCGATGAACAGGGAAACAGCTAACTATGGCTACACCTTC
-,TRBV29-1,TRBJ2-3,-,CSVAGYDTDTQYF,TGCAGCGTAGCAGGGTATGACACAGATACGCAGTATTTT